The clone carrying this T cell receptor (beta chain) has a count of ten or more. The sample belongs to a study of T cells in Graves' hyperthyroidism and ophthalmopathy. V was pared by 4 bases and J by 2 bases, with 8 bases of the junction left unmatched. Per the germline V gene, CDR1 is SNHLY and CDR2 is FYNNEI. CDR3 length: 15 amino acids. Template material for amplifying TCR beta CDR3 regions consisted of RNA transcripts. Researchers ran a first-round RT-PCR on the TCR CDR3 using the HTBI primer set. Each CDR3 protein gets one entry after TCRdb re-called the multiplex PCR reads with MiXCR. Of approximately 400,000 distinct CDR3 sequences listed, roughly 14% are singletons. Ophthalmopathy cases met thresholds of Clinical Activity Score at least 3, NOSPECS grade at least 4 and duration under 3 months. The diagnoses drew upon clinical symptoms, serum thyroxine and TRAb, thyroid ultrasound and orbital computed tomography. It was 8.5 to 10 ml of fresh peripheral blood that supplied the PBMCs.

Input material: blood. This chain links TRBV2 with TRBJ2-7; 7 positions match TRBD2. The receptor was derived from a woman in her twenties or thirties with Graves' ophthalmopathy. The CDR3 reads CASSASSGVPYEQYF. In DNA, the CDR3 is TGTGCCAGCAGTGCGTCTAGCGGCGTTCCCTACGAGCAGTACTTC.